Listed below are T cell receptor beta chains from one sample, sequenced in a study of blood T cell repertoires in COVID-19. The table came from immunoSEQ multiplex PCR; TCRdb's copy has only in-frame clones and leaves some out. The repertoire holds approximately 250,000 clones, roughly 83% seen once, with about 4.3% in the top ten. Sequences were obtained from peripheral blood. The receptors derive from a man between 60 and 70 years old who had recovered from COVID-19. Both conserved end residues are part of each CDR3. The order of the fields is V gene, clone size, CDR3 length, D gene, J gene, CDR3 protein, CDR3 DNA. D genes are given only for firm matches. Not every row has a clone size; where given, it reads once, few, many or a size class.

v_gene: TRBV2; abundance: -; len: 15; d_gene: TRBD2; j_gene: TRBJ2-5; CDR3aa: CASSESSGSGETQYF; CDR3nt: TGTGCCAGCAGTGAGTCTAGCGGGAGTGGGGAGACCCAGTACTTC
v_gene: TRBV19; abundance: -; len: 15; d_gene: TRBD2; j_gene: TRBJ2-1; CDR3aa: CASSISLAGVHEQFF; CDR3nt: TGTGCCAGTAGTATCTCCCTAGCGGGAGTGCATGAGCAGTTCTTC
v_gene: TRBV11-2; abundance: -; len: 15; d_gene: -; j_gene: TRBJ2-1; CDR3aa: CASSLSSAAYNEQFF; CDR3nt: TGTGCCAGCAGCTTATCTAGCGCGGCTTACAATGAGCAGTTCTTC
v_gene: TRBV6-2/TRBV6-3; abundance: few; len: 13; d_gene: -; j_gene: TRBJ1-5; CDR3aa: CASSYSSHQPQHF; CDR3nt: TGTGCCAGCAGTTACTCCTCCCATCAGCCCCAGCATTTT
v_gene: TRBV28; abundance: -; len: 16; d_gene: TRBD1; j_gene: TRBJ2-2; CDR3aa: CASRLPGQWGLGELFF; CDR3nt: TGTGCCAGCAGATTGCCGGGACAGTGGGGCCTCGGGGAGCTGTTTTTT
v_gene: TRBV10-3; abundance: -; len: 14; d_gene: TRBD1; j_gene: TRBJ1-1; CDR3aa: CAISRDSGNTEAFF; CDR3nt: TGTGCCATCAGCCGGGACAGCGGGAACACTGAAGCTTTCTTT
v_gene: TRBV13; abundance: -; len: 15; d_gene: TRBD1; j_gene: TRBJ1-2; CDR3aa: CASRNRGGANYGYTF; CDR3nt: TGTGCCAGCAGGAACAGGGGGGGGGCTAACTATGGCTACACCTTC
v_gene: TRBV7-9; abundance: -; len: 12; d_gene: -; j_gene: TRBJ2-5; CDR3aa: CASSFGRETQYF; CDR3nt: TGTGCCAGCAGCTTTGGTAGAGAGACCCAGTACTTC
v_gene: TRBV10-2; abundance: -; len: 15; d_gene: TRBD2; j_gene: TRBJ2-1; CDR3aa: CASRGTSGNYNEQFF; CDR3nt: TGCGCCAGCAGGGGGACTAGCGGAAATTACAATGAGCAGTTCTTC
v_gene: TRBV29-1; abundance: -; len: 14; d_gene: -; j_gene: TRBJ2-2; CDR3aa: CSVLGPLNTGELFF; CDR3nt: TGCAGCGTTTTGGGGCCCCTGAACACCGGGGAGCTGTTTTTT
v_gene: TRBV4-2; abundance: few; len: 13; d_gene: TRBD1; j_gene: TRBJ2-7; CDR3aa: CASSQLGDSGQYF; CDR3nt: TGTGCCAGCAGCCAATTGGGGGACAGCGGACAGTACTTC
v_gene: TRBV4-2; abundance: few; len: 15; d_gene: -; j_gene: TRBJ1-5; CDR3aa: CASSQGGTNVGPQHF; CDR3nt: TGTGCCAGCAGCCAAGGGGGGACAAATGTGGGACCCCAGCATTTT
v_gene: TRBV29-1; abundance: -; len: 12; d_gene: -; j_gene: TRBJ2-1; CDR3aa: CSAKPGVGEQFF; CDR3nt: TGCAGCGCTAAACCCGGGGTCGGGGAGCAGTTCTTC
v_gene: TRBV7-9; abundance: -; len: 17; d_gene: -; j_gene: TRBJ2-2; CDR3aa: CASSSFQGIRETGELFF; CDR3nt: TGTGCCAGCAGCTCCTTCCAGGGGATCAGGGAAACCGGGGAGCTGTTTTTT
v_gene: TRBV4-2; abundance: -; len: 14; d_gene: TRBD2; j_gene: TRBJ2-1; CDR3aa: CASSPLGGYNEQFF; CDR3nt: TGTGCCAGCAGCCCTCTGGGGGGGTACAATGAGCAGTTCTTC
v_gene: TRBV19; abundance: -; len: 12; d_gene: TRBD1; j_gene: TRBJ1-2; CDR3aa: CASGGTGFGYTF; CDR3nt: TGTGCCAGTGGCGGGACAGGGTTTGGCTACACCTTC
v_gene: TRBV5-1; abundance: -; len: 15; d_gene: -; j_gene: TRBJ1-4; CDR3aa: CASSLEGVVGEKLFF; CDR3nt: TGCGCCAGCAGCTTGGAAGGGGTTGTAGGGGAAAAACTGTTTTTT
v_gene: TRBV12-3/TRBV12-4; abundance: -; len: 13; d_gene: TRBD1; j_gene: TRBJ2-7; CDR3aa: CASRPTGVYEQYF; CDR3nt: TGTGCCAGCAGGCCGACAGGGGTCTACGAGCAGTACTTC
v_gene: TRBV6-5; abundance: -; len: 15; d_gene: -; j_gene: TRBJ2-6; CDR3aa: CASSRGATGANVLTF; CDR3nt: TGTGCCAGCAGCCGGGGAGCTACTGGGGCCAACGTCCTGACTTTC
v_gene: TRBV20-1; abundance: few; len: 14; d_gene: -; j_gene: TRBJ1-3; CDR3aa: CSASRGGTGNTIYF; CDR3nt: TGCAGTGCTAGTAGGGGGGGAACTGGAAACACCATATATTTT
v_gene: TRBV10-2; abundance: -; len: 15; d_gene: TRBD2; j_gene: TRBJ2-1; CDR3aa: CASSLGTSGYNEQFF; CDR3nt: TGCGCCAGCAGTCTCGGGACTAGCGGTTACAATGAGCAGTTCTTC
v_gene: TRBV27; abundance: -; len: 17; d_gene: TRBD1; j_gene: TRBJ2-7; CDR3aa: CASSQAGGTGGSYEQYF; CDR3nt: TGTGCCAGCAGTCAGGCGGGTGGGACAGGGGGGAGCTACGAGCAGTACTTC
v_gene: TRBV5-4; abundance: once; len: 16; d_gene: TRBD1; j_gene: TRBJ2-2; CDR3aa: CASSETGGAFAGELFF; CDR3nt: TGTGCCAGCAGCGAGACAGGGGGCGCATTCGCCGGGGAGCTGTTTTTT
v_gene: TRBV4-2; abundance: -; len: 20; d_gene: -; j_gene: TRBJ2-4; CDR3aa: CASSHVARVGAGLAKNIQYF; CDR3nt: TGTGCCAGCAGCCATGTCGCGAGGGTTGGAGCGGGCCTAGCCAAAAACATTCAGTACTTC
v_gene: TRBV29-1; abundance: -; len: 13; d_gene: -; j_gene: TRBJ1-1; CDR3aa: CSVDDRRNTEAFF; CDR3nt: TGCAGCGTGGATGACAGGAGGAACACTGAAGCTTTCTTT
v_gene: TRBV13; abundance: -; len: 12; d_gene: -; j_gene: TRBJ1-1; CDR3aa: CASSLWGAEAFF; CDR3nt: TGTGCCAGCAGCCTGTGGGGGGCTGAAGCTTTCTTT
v_gene: TRBV2; abundance: -; len: 15; d_gene: TRBD2; j_gene: TRBJ2-7; CDR3aa: CASRTRLAGDYEQYF; CDR3nt: TGTGCCAGCAGGACACGACTAGCGGGAGACTACGAGCAGTACTTC
v_gene: TRBV2; abundance: -; len: 11; d_gene: -; j_gene: TRBJ2-7; CDR3aa: CASSYSYEQYF; CDR3nt: TGTGCCAGCAGTTACTCCTACGAGCAGTACTTC
v_gene: TRBV15; abundance: -; len: 16; d_gene: -; j_gene: TRBJ2-7; CDR3aa: CATSRDRQLSFYEQYF; CDR3nt: TGTGCCACCAGCAGAGATCGACAGCTTTCTTTCTACGAGCAGTACTTC
v_gene: TRBV5-1; abundance: -; len: 15; d_gene: -; j_gene: TRBJ2-6; CDR3aa: CASSFGGSGANVLTF; CDR3nt: TGCGCCAGCAGCTTTGGAGGGTCTGGGGCCAACGTCCTGACTTTC
v_gene: TRBV5-6; abundance: few; len: 15; d_gene: TRBD1; j_gene: TRBJ2-7; CDR3aa: CASSSRDSQLYEQYF; CDR3nt: TGTGCCAGCAGCTCCCGGGACAGCCAACTCTACGAGCAGTACTTC
v_gene: TRBV23-1; abundance: -; len: 17; d_gene: TRBD2; j_gene: TRBJ2-3; CDR3aa: CASSPRTSGGTTDTQYF; CDR3nt: TGCGCCAGCAGTCCCCGGACTAGCGGGGGTACCACAGATACGCAGTATTTT
v_gene: TRBV28; abundance: once; len: 15; d_gene: TRBD2; j_gene: TRBJ2-7; CDR3aa: CASQTRGGPSYEQYF; CDR3nt: TGTGCCAGCCAAACTCGGGGGGGTCCTTCCTACGAGCAGTACTTC
v_gene: TRBV13; abundance: few; len: 20; d_gene: TRBD1; j_gene: TRBJ2-6; CDR3aa: CASSRYSRDRGRTGANVLTF; CDR3nt: TGTGCCAGCAGCCGTTATTCCCGGGACAGGGGGCGTACTGGGGCCAACGTCCTGACTTTC
v_gene: TRBV18; abundance: -; len: 14; d_gene: TRBD1; j_gene: TRBJ2-5; CDR3aa: CASSRDRAGETQYF; CDR3nt: TGTGCCAGCTCACGGGACAGGGCGGGAGAGACCCAGTACTTC
v_gene: TRBV6-5; abundance: -; len: 12; d_gene: TRBD2; j_gene: TRBJ2-3; CDR3aa: CASSHSGEGQDF; CDR3nt: TGTGCCAGCAGCCATAGCGGGGAGGGCCAGGATTTT
v_gene: TRBV5-6; abundance: -; len: 14; d_gene: -; j_gene: TRBJ1-1; CDR3aa: CASSLGARDTEAFF; CDR3nt: TGTGCCAGCAGCTTGGGGGCCAGGGACACTGAAGCTTTCTTT
v_gene: TRBV7-2; abundance: -; len: 16; d_gene: -; j_gene: TRBJ2-1; CDR3aa: CASSSAGHRSYNEQFF; CDR3nt: TGTGCCAGCAGCTCAGCGGGACACCGCTCCTACAATGAGCAGTTCTTC
v_gene: TRBV5-1; abundance: -; len: 15; d_gene: -; j_gene: TRBJ2-1; CDR3aa: CASSTVGVSYNEQFF; CDR3nt: TGCGCCAGCTCAACAGTAGGGGTCTCCTACAATGAGCAGTTCTTC
v_gene: TRBV5-6; abundance: -; len: 14; d_gene: TRBD1; j_gene: TRBJ1-2; CDR3aa: CASSRGQASYGYTF; CDR3nt: TGTGCCAGCAGCCGGGGACAGGCCTCCTATGGCTACACCTTC
v_gene: TRBV11-2; abundance: -; len: 14; d_gene: -; j_gene: TRBJ1-1; CDR3aa: CASSPGVANTEAFF; CDR3nt: TGTGCCAGCAGCCCGGGGGTAGCGAACACTGAAGCTTTCTTT
v_gene: TRBV5-1; abundance: -; len: 16; d_gene: -; j_gene: TRBJ1-6; CDR3aa: CASRTAASSYNSPLHF; CDR3nt: TGCGCCAGCAGGACCGCGGCAAGCTCCTATAATTCACCCCTCCACTTT
v_gene: TRBV15; abundance: -; len: 14; d_gene: TRBD1; j_gene: TRBJ1-1; CDR3aa: CATSTRQGTTEAFF; CDR3nt: TGTGCCACCAGCACCCGACAGGGTACCACTGAAGCTTTCTTT
v_gene: TRBV5-1; abundance: -; len: 16; d_gene: TRBD1; j_gene: TRBJ1-4; CDR3aa: CASSLGGGWANEKLFF; CDR3nt: TGCGCCAGCAGCTTGGGAGGGGGCTGGGCTAATGAAAAACTGTTTTTT
v_gene: TRBV28; abundance: -; len: 12; d_gene: -; j_gene: TRBJ2-3; CDR3aa: CASSLVRYTQYF; CDR3nt: TGTGCCAGCAGCCTTGTACGGTATACGCAGTATTTT
v_gene: TRBV19; abundance: -; len: 12; d_gene: -; j_gene: TRBJ1-2; CDR3aa: CASARAPLGYTF; CDR3nt: TGTGCCAGCGCGAGGGCCCCCCTTGGCTACACCTTC
v_gene: TRBV2; abundance: -; len: 13; d_gene: -; j_gene: TRBJ2-5; CDR3aa: CARGLSVRETQYF; CDR3nt: TGTGCCAGAGGACTCTCAGTTAGGGAGACCCAGTACTTC
v_gene: TRBV2; abundance: -; len: 15; d_gene: -; j_gene: TRBJ2-5; CDR3aa: CASSEEKLGQETQYF; CDR3nt: TGTGCCAGCAGTGAAGAGAAGCTTGGCCAAGAGACCCAGTACTTC
v_gene: TRBV24-1; abundance: once; len: 16; d_gene: TRBD1; j_gene: TRBJ2-3; CDR3aa: CATSDPGQGGTDTQYF; CDR3nt: TGTGCCACCAGTGACCCGGGACAGGGCGGCACAGATACGCAGTATTTT
v_gene: TRBV28; abundance: -; len: 15; d_gene: -; j_gene: TRBJ1-2; CDR3aa: CASSFLGGGFYGYTF; CDR3nt: TGTGCCAGCAGTTTTTTAGGCGGGGGATTCTATGGCTACACCTTC
v_gene: TRBV28; abundance: -; len: 16; d_gene: -; j_gene: TRBJ1-6; CDR3aa: CASSGGGTSYNSPLHF; CDR3nt: TGTGCCAGCAGCGGGGGGGGGACCTCCTATAATTCACCCCTCCACTTT
v_gene: TRBV24-1; abundance: few; len: 13; d_gene: -; j_gene: TRBJ2-1; CDR3aa: CATSSGPNNEQFF; CDR3nt: TGTGCCACCAGTAGTGGGCCCAACAATGAGCAGTTCTTC
v_gene: TRBV29-1; abundance: -; len: 12; d_gene: -; j_gene: TRBJ1-1; CDR3aa: CSVHRDPTEAFF; CDR3nt: TGCAGCGTCCACAGGGATCCCACTGAAGCTTTCTTT
v_gene: TRBV9; abundance: -; len: 13; d_gene: -; j_gene: TRBJ2-1; CDR3aa: CASSVEQSNEQFF; CDR3nt: TGTGCCAGCAGCGTAGAACAGAGCAATGAGCAGTTCTTC